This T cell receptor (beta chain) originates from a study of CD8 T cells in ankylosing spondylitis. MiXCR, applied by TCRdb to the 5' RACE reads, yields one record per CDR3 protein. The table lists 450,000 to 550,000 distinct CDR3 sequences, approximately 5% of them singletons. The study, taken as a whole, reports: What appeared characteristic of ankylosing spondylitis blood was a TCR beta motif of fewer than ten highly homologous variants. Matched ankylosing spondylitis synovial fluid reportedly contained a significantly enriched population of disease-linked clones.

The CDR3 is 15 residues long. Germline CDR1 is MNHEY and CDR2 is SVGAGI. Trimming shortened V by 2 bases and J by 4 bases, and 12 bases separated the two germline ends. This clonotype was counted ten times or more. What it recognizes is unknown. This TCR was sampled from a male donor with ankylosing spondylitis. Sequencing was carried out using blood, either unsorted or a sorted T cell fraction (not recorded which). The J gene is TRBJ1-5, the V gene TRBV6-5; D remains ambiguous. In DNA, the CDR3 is TGTGCCAGCAGTTACCGTGCGGCTGGGAATCAGCCCCAGCATTTT. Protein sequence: CASSYRAAGNQPQHF.